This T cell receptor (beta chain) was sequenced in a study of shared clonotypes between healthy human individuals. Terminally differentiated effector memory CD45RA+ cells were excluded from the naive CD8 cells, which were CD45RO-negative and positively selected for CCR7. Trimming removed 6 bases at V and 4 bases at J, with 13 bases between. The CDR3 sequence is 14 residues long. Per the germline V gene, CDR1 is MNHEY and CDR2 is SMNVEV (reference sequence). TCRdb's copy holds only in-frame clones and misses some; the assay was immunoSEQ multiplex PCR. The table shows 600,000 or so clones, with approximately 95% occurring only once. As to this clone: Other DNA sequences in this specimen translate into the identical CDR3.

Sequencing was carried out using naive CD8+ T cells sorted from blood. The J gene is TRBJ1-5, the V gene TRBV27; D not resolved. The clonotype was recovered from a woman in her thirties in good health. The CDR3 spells CASRTGGSNQPQHF. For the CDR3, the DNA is TGTGCCAGCAGGACGGGTGGAAGTAATCAGCCCCAGCATTTT.